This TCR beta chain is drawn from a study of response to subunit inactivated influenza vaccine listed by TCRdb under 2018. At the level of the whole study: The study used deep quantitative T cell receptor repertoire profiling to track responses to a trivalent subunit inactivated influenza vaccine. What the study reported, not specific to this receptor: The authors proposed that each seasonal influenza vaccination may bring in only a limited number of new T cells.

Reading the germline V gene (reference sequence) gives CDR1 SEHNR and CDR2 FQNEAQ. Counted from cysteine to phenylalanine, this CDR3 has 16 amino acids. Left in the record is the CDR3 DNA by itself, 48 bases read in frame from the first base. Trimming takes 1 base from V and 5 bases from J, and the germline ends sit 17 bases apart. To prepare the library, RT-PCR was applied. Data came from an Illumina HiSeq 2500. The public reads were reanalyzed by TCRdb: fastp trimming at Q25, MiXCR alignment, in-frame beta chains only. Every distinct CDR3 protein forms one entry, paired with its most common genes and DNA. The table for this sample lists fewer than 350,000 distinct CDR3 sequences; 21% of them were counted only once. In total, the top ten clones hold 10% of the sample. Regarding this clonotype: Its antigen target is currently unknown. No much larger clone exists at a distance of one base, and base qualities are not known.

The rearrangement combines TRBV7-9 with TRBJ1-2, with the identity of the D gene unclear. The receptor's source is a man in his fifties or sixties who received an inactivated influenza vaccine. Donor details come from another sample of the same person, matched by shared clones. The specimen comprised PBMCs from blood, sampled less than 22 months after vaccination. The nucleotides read TGTGCCAGCAGCTTAGATAAACCTGGGATTCGGTATGGCTACACCTTC. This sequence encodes CASSLDKPGIRYGYTF.